The 13 T cell receptor beta chains reported below all come from one sample, sequenced in a study of neurological immune-mediated disorders. TCRdb re-analysed the 5' RACE reads in MiXCR, keeping a single row per CDR3 protein. The sample lists more than 30,000 distinct CDR3 sequences; about an eighth were seen once. Stated time point: technical triplicate 2. Material: CD4+ T cells from blood. All receptors come from a female donor with HTLV-1-associated myelopathy (HAM/TSP).

This clonotype was counted at least ten times. The V call is TRBV6-5, the J call TRBJ1-1, with unresolved D. Trimming stripped 7 bases from V and 0 bases from J, with 15 bases between. This CDR3 spans 15 amino acids. Germline loops: CDR1 MNHEY, CDR2 SVGAGI. The CDR3 sequence is CASKSQHRLNTEAFF. Written as DNA, the CDR3 is TGTGCCAGCAAGTCCCAGCACAGATTGAACACTGAAGCTTTCTTT.

The chain recombines TRBV7-2 with TRBJ2-1, with 9 bases that match TRBD2. This CDR3 is 15 amino acids long. CDR1 SGHTA and CDR2 FQGNSA come from the germline V gene. J was trimmed by 5 bases and V by 9 bases; bases with no gene match: 11. The CDR3 is CTSSPSGRLDNEQFF. In DNA form, the CDR3 reads TGTACCAGTAGCCCAAGCGGGAGGCTCGACAATGAGCAGTTCTTC.

Many counts were recorded for this clonotype. This chain uses TRBV7-2 with TRBJ2-7; no reliable D call. CDR1 and CDR2 from the germline V gene are SGHTA and FQGNSA. CDR3 length equals 16 residues. V lost 5 bases, J lost 3 bases, and 20 bases lay in between. CDR3: CASSPSLGSTFYEQYF. In nucleotides, the CDR3 is TGTGCCAGCAGCCCCTCGCTGGGTTCCACCTTCTACGAGCAGTACTTC.

Ten or more counts support this clonotype. The CDR3 sequence: CASSLELAGVEQYF. DNA of the CDR3: TGCGCCAGCAGCTTGGAGCTAGCGGGAGTCGAGCAGTACTTC. The rearrangement links TRBV5-1 to TRBJ2-7; 10 nucleotides agree with TRBD2. Per the germline V gene, CDR1 is SGHRS and CDR2 is YFSETQ. V gave up 0 bases and J gave up 6 bases; unmatched junction bases: 3. CDR3 size: 14 residues.

This clonotype was detected ten times or more. An end of the junction does not agree with germline; a read error may underlie this. This chain links TRBV12-3 or TRBV12-4 with TRBJ2-2; TRBD1 might be the D (7 bases). The CDR3 is 15 amino acids. CDR3 DNA: TGTGCCAGCATCCTGACAGGGACGAACACCGGGGAGGTGTTTTTT. Translation gives CASILTGTNTGEVFF.

This clonotype was observed at least ten times. J is TRBJ2-7 and V is TRBV5-1, with 8 bases that match TRBD1. V shed 9 bases, J shed 7 bases, and the junction held 15 bases outside the gene matches. This CDR3 is built from 14 residues. Per germline, CDR1 SGHRS and CDR2 YFSETQ. CDR3 sequence: CATTNDAGGWEQYF. In DNA, the CDR3 is TGCGCCACCACAAATGATGCAGGGGGCTGGGAGCAGTACTTC.

In its sample, this clonotype was seen many times. The chain has TRBV20-1 and TRBJ2-3; D is unclear. The V gene lost 0 bases and the J gene lost 1 base, with 14 bases spanning the gap. The CDR3 totals 16 residues. Germline CDR1 reads DFQATT; CDR2 reads SNEGSKA (reference sequence). The CDR3 nucleotides are TGCAGTGCTAGAGATCCGCCAGACGTGGGCACAGATACGCAGTATTTT. Residues: CSARDPPDVGTDTQYF.

This clonotype occurred many times. V usage is TRBV5-1 and J usage is TRBJ2-3, with 11 bases identical to TRBD2. Per germline, CDR1 SGHRS and CDR2 YFSETQ. This CDR3 contains 15 residues. After removal of 0 bases from V and 10 bases from J, the junction contained 7 bases not matched to a gene. The CDR3 nucleotides are TGCGCCAGCAGCTTGGTAGCGGGAGGGCCGAGGGCGCAGTATTTT. Its translation: CASSLVAGGPRAQYF.

This clonotype was seen only a few times. The J gene is TRBJ2-1, the V gene TRBV6-1, with 7 bases that match TRBD2. Germline CDR1 and CDR2: MNHNS and SASEGT. The CDR3 extends over 16 amino acids. V was pared by 7 bases and J by 0 bases, with 9 bases of the junction left unmatched. CDR3 loop: CASTRVGGISYNEQFF. Here the CDR3 DNA reads TGTGCCAGCACCCGTGTCGGGGGGATCTCCTACAATGAGCAGTTCTTC.

Many counts were recorded for this clonotype. The chain has TRBV6-2 or TRBV6-3 and TRBJ2-3, with D hard to call. This CDR3 comprises 12 residues. Germline V lookup: CDR1 MNHEY, CDR2 SVGEGT. Trimming removed 7 bases from V and 6 bases from J, with 11 bases in between. CDR3 coding DNA: TGTGCCAGCAATGTCGACGATGATACGCAGTATTTT. It encodes CASNVDDDTQYF.

This clonotype was observed many times. This sequence joins TRBV19 and TRBJ2-1; a possible D gene is TRBD2 (6 bases). The length of the CDR3 is 14 residues. Per the germline V gene, CDR1 is LNHDA and CDR2 is SQIVND (reference sequence). With 4 bases removed from V and 6 bases from J, the gap between germline ends came to 13 bases. The CDR3 loop is CASSRGERINEQFF. For the CDR3, the DNA is TGTGCCAGTAGTAGGGGGGAGAGGATCAATGAGCAGTTCTTC.

This clonotype was recorded at least ten times. The CDR3 bases are TGTGCCAGCAGCTTAGGACAGGGAAGTACTGAAGCTTTCTTT. Translating gives CASSLGQGSTEAFF. The chain carries TRBV7-3 and TRBJ1-1; TRBD1 agrees at 8 bases. This CDR3 contains 14 residues. Germline V gives CDR1 SGHTA, CDR2 FQGTGA. The junction had 4 bases not matched to a gene; V was cut back by 2 bases and J by 5 bases.

The V and J genes are TRBV28 and TRBJ2-2; 8 bases are shared with TRBD2. V lost 5 bases and J lost 7; bases outside the gene matches: 9. Germline CDR1 reads MDHEN; CDR2 reads SYDVKM. The CDR3 runs 15 residues. The CDR3 spells CASSHPGGRGGELFF. CDR3 in DNA: TGTGCCAGCAGTCACCCGGGGGGGCGTGGCGGGGAGCTGTTTTTT.